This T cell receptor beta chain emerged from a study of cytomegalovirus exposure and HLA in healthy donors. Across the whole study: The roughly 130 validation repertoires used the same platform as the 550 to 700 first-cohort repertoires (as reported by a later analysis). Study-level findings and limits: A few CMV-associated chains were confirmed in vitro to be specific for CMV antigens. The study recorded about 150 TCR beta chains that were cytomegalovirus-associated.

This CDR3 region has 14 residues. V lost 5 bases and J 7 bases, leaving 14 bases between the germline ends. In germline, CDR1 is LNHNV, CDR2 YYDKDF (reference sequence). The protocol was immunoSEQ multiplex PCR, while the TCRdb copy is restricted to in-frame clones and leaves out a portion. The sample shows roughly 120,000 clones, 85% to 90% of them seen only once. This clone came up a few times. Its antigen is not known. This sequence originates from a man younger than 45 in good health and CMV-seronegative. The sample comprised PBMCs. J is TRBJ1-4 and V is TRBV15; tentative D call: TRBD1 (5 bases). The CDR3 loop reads CATSGRRGSEKLFF. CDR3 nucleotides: TGTGCCACCAGCGGCCGTCGGGGGAGTGAAAAACTGTTTTTT.